The next 30 T cell receptor beta chains were all read from a single sample in a study of liver allograft versus peripheral blood T cells. Study overall: In transplanted livers, T cell receptor repertoires were compared with those found in the recipients' peripheral blood.

TCRdb passed the reads through MiXCR, listing each CDR3 protein once. The data show 13,000 or so distinct CDR3 sequences, with around a sixth seen just once and 2% to 2.5% held by the top ten. These receptors all stem from a human patient who had a liver transplant. The T cells may come from the graft donor.

The chain is built from TRBV6-5 and TRBJ2-2, with 9 positions matching TRBD1. Germline CDR1 and CDR2: MNHEY and SVGAGI. The CDR3 has 16 amino acids. The J segment lost 5 bases and the V segment lost 5 bases, leaving 9 bases of the junction unmatched. The CDR3 protein is CASSASGTGNTGELFF. CDR3 nucleotide sequence: TGTGCCAGCAGTGCATCCGGGACAGGGAATACCGGGGAGCTGTTTTTT.

This clonotype was found a few times. This chain connects TRBV20-1 to TRBJ2-1, with TRBD2 matching 8 bases. The V and J ends lost 1 base and 6 bases, in that order; junction bases with no gene match: 8. The CDR3 is 15 amino acids. Germline CDR1 reads DFQATT; CDR2 reads SNEGSKA (reference sequence). The CDR3 reads CSARGASGSFNEQFF. The CDR3 DNA reads TGCAGTGCTAGAGGGGCTAGCGGGTCGTTCAATGAGCAGTTCTTC.

The table lists this clonotype with a few counts. The J gene is TRBJ2-7, the V gene TRBV20-1; 15 bases are shared with TRBD2. The ends lost 7 bases at V and 5 bases at J; junction bases unmatched: 9. The CDR3 runs 15 residues. Germline V gene sequence: CDR1 DFQATT, CDR2 SNEGSKA (reference sequence). The DNA for the CDR3 is TGCAGTGGGACTAGCGGGGGGGCCGCTCGCGACGAGCAGTACTTC. It encodes CSGTSGGAARDEQYF.

In its sample, this clonotype was seen many times. The J gene is TRBJ1-2, the V gene TRBV30; perhaps TRBD1 as D (6 bases). CDR1 is GTSNPN and CDR2 is SVGIG in the germline V gene (reference sequence). V was pared by 3 bases and J by 6 bases, with 11 bases between. The CDR3 has 12 residues. The CDR3 region has the DNA TGTGCCTGGAGCCCAGGGGCCCATGGCTACACCTTC. Its protein product is CAWSPGAHGYTF.

The rearrangement links TRBV29-1 to TRBJ2-3; 9 bases line up with TRBD1. Trimming removed 3 bases from V and 6 bases from J; junction bases left unmatched: 7. This CDR3 comprises 14 residues. CDR1 is SQVTM and CDR2 is ANQGSEA in the germline V gene. The CDR3 DNA follows: TGCAGCGTTGAGGGGACAGGGACCACCGATACGCAGTATTTT. This sequence encodes CSVEGTGTTDTQYF.

Within the sample, this clonotype is medium-sized. This chain uses TRBV6-5 with TRBJ1-6; D is ambiguous. Germline loops: CDR1 MNHEY, CDR2 SVGAGI. The CDR3 consists of 13 residues. Trimming left V 7 bases short and J 7 bases short, with 11 bases between. In DNA, the CDR3 is TGTGCCAGCAAGACATGGAAGAATTCACCCCTCCACTTT. Protein: CASKTWKNSPLHF.

This clonotype was seen a few times. The chain's CDR3 is CSALLAEVYNEQFF. CDR3 coding DNA: TGCAGTGCCCTACTAGCGGAGGTCTACAATGAGCAGTTCTTC. The V gene is TRBV20-1, the J gene TRBJ2-1, with 8 bases matching TRBD2. CDR1 is DFQATT and CDR2 is SNEGSKA in the germline V gene (reference sequence). The CDR3 is 14 amino acids. J lost 3 bases, V lost 6 bases, and 7 bases had no gene match.

This clonotype was picked up a small number of times. V gene TRBV9 combines with J gene TRBJ1-1; D call uncertain. Trimming stripped 0 bases from V and 1 base from J, with 10 bases between. The CDR3 sequence is 15 residues long. CDR1 SGDLS and CDR2 YYNGEE come from the germline V gene. The CDR3 reads CASSVGNTPNTEAFF. CDR3 DNA: TGTGCCAGCAGCGTAGGCAACACCCCGAACACTGAAGCTTTCTTT.

V usage is TRBV15 and J usage is TRBJ2-1, with TRBD2 identical over 11 bases. Germline V CDR1 and CDR2: LNHNV, YYDKDF (reference sequence). With V trimmed by 3 bases and J by 4 bases, 2 bases remained unmatched. This CDR3 is 15 amino acids long. The CDR3 protein is CATSRRLAGYNEQFF. The CDR3 DNA is TGTGCCACCAGCAGGAGACTAGCGGGATACAATGAGCAGTTCTTC.

In this sample, this clonotype turned up many times. The CDR3 here is CASSLSGTDTQYF. The CDR3 coding sequence is TGTGCCAGCAGCTTATCCGGCACAGATACGCAGTATTTT. This chain connects TRBV7-2 to TRBJ2-3, with D unclear. V dropped 2 bases and J dropped 1 base, with 4 bases sitting between them. The CDR3 extends over 13 amino acids. The V gene's germline CDR1 is SGHTA and CDR2 FQGNSA.

This clonotype is classed as medium-sized. The genes are TRBV30 and TRBJ1-6; TRBD1 agrees at 7 bases. This CDR3 has 13 amino acids. V shed 7 bases and J 8 bases; nucleotides not matched to a gene: 8. Per germline, CDR1 GTSNPN and CDR2 SVGIG (reference sequence). As DNA, the CDR3 is TGTGCCTCCGCCGACAGGGTACATTCACCCCTCCACTTT. This sequence encodes CASADRVHSPLHF.

The V gene is TRBV20-1, the J gene TRBJ2-7, with TRBD2 identical over 11 bases. Germline CDR1 reads DFQATT; CDR2 reads SNEGSKA (reference sequence). The V and J ends lost 0 bases and 2 bases, in that order; junction bases with no gene match: 6. This CDR3 spans 16 amino acids. The CDR3 nucleotides are TGCAGTGCTAGAGATCCTTTAGCGGGAGGGACCTACGAGCAGTACTTC. Translating gives CSARDPLAGGTYEQYF.

There are many counts of this clonotype. V and J are TRBV18 and TRBJ1-1, with no clear D. The germline V gene has CDR1 KGHSH and CDR2 LQKENI. Trimming shortened V by 6 bases and J by 4 bases, and 12 bases separated the two germline ends. The CDR3 totals 13 residues. DNA for the CDR3: TGTGCCAGCTCGGTAGGGAGAGGCACTGAAGCTTTCTTT. Its protein is CASSVGRGTEAFF. Variable domain in full (rest from reference TRBV18 and TRBJ1-1): NAGVMQNPRHLVRRRGQEARLRCSPMKGHSHVYWYRQLPEEGLKFMVYLQKENIIDESGMPKERFSAEFPKEGPSILRIQQVVRGDSAAYFCASSVGRGTEAFFGQGTRLTVV.

This clonotype qualifies as medium-sized. The chain links TRBV19 to TRBJ1-5, with D perhaps matching TRBD1 (6 bases). The CDR3 is made up of 14 amino acids. Germline lookup yields CDR1 LNHDA and CDR2 SQIVND (reference sequence). V lost 7 bases and J lost 6, with 16 bases in between. CDR3 sequence reads: CASTGGRSGQPQHF. CDR3 nucleotides: TGTGCCAGTACTGGGGGGCGCAGTGGTCAGCCCCAGCATTTT.

The rearrangement uses TRBV5-1 and TRBJ2-1; 7 nucleotides match TRBD2. The CDR3 length is 17 residues. Germline CDR1 SGHRS, CDR2 YFSETQ. Trimming removed 2 bases from V and 9 bases from J; junction bases left unmatched: 17. The chain's CDR3 is CASSFGGASGSRGEQFF. The CDR3 DNA reads as TGCGCCAGCAGCTTCGGTGGGGCTAGCGGATCCAGAGGTGAGCAGTTCTTC.

This clonotype was observed at least ten times. The chain uses TRBV6-2 or TRBV6-3 and TRBJ1-2; the D gene is possibly TRBD1 (5 bases). There are 13 residues in the CDR3. Trimming shortened V by 4 bases and J by 2 bases, and 8 bases separated the two germline ends. The germline V gene has CDR1 MNHEY and CDR2 SVGEGT. The CDR3 coding sequence is TGTGCCAGCAGTTCAGGGATCAACTATGGCTACACCTTC. Residues: CASSSGINYGYTF.

This chain connects TRBV3-1 to TRBJ2-6, with a possible D match to TRBD2 (6 bases). V was trimmed by 3 bases and J by 1 base, leaving 13 bases between them. This CDR3 contains 17 residues. Germline-derived CDR1 and CDR2 are LGHDT and YNNKEL (reference sequence). The CDR3: CASSQSGLRSGANVLTF. DNA for the CDR3: TGTGCCAGCAGCCAGAGCGGGCTCCGTTCTGGGGCCAACGTCCTGACTTTC.

The rearrangement links TRBV14 to TRBJ2-1; a possible D gene is TRBD1 (6 bases). The CDR3 consists of 13 residues. Trimming cost V 4 bases and J 9 bases, with 13 bases left between them. Germline V gives CDR1 SGHDN, CDR2 FVKESK. CDR3 nucleotide sequence: TGTGCCAGCAGCCGTGGGGGCTGGGGTGAGCAGTTCTTC. Encoded protein: CASSRGGWGEQFF.

This chain links TRBV20-1 with TRBJ1-2; D is uncertain. In germline, CDR1 is DFQATT, CDR2 SNEGSKA (reference sequence). This CDR3 region has 14 residues. The ends were cut back, 4 bases at V and 0 bases at J, with 12 bases in the middle. The CDR3 DNA sequence: TGCAGTGCTAATTTACAGCATACTAACTATGGCTACACCTTC. Translated, it gives CSANLQHTNYGYTF.

This clonotype is labeled medium-sized. The rearrangement links TRBV6-1 to TRBJ1-5; 7 nucleotides match TRBD1. The J segment lost 2 bases and the V segment lost 3 bases, leaving 4 bases of the junction unmatched. The CDR3 has 15 amino acids. Germline assignment: CDR1 MNHNS and CDR2 SASEGT. CDR3 region: CASSERGPRNQPQHF. CDR3 DNA: TGTGCCAGCAGTGAGAGGGGGCCTCGCAATCAGCCCCAGCATTTT.

This clonotype has more than one count but fewer than ten. This rearrangement joins TRBV20-1 to TRBJ2-5, with 9 nucleotides matching TRBD2. V shed 0 bases, J shed 5 bases, and the junction held 10 bases outside the gene matches. The CDR3 sequence is 16 residues long. Germline CDR1 and CDR2: DFQATT and SNEGSKA (reference sequence). Here the CDR3 DNA reads TGCAGTGCTAGAGATCGTCCGGGACTAGCAGGGGAGACCCAGTACTTC. Amino acid sequence: CSARDRPGLAGETQYF.

By sample fraction, this clonotype is medium-sized. The CDR3 coding sequence is TGTGCCAGCAGCTTATGGAGGGAGCAGTTCTTC. As protein: CASSLWREQFF. The gene calls are TRBV7-2 and TRBJ2-1; D might be TRBD2 (5 bases). CDR3 length: 11 amino acids. The germline CDR1 and CDR2 sequences are SGHTA and FQGNSA. V was clipped by 2 bases and J by 10 bases, with 6 bases between them. Looking up the rest from reference TRBV7-2 and TRBJ2-1 gives the full variable domain: GAGVSQSPSNKVTEKGKDVELRCDPISGHTALYWYRQSLGQGLEFLIYFQGNSAPDKSGLPSDRFSAERTGGSVSTLTIQRTQQEDSAVYLCASSLWREQFFGPGTRLTVL.

The chain joins TRBV5-1 to TRBJ2-1, with no clear D. The length of the CDR3 is 13 residues. Deletions cut 4 bases from V and 8 bases from J, with 13 bases between. The germline CDR1 and CDR2 sequences are SGHRS and YFSETQ. The CDR3 coding sequence is TGCGCCAGCAGCCTCGCAAGACTCGATGAGCAGTTCTTC. It encodes CASSLARLDEQFF.

This clonotype is deemed medium-sized (0.01 to 0.1%). This rearrangement joins TRBV6-1 to TRBJ2-7; maybe TRBD1 (6 bases). Trimming left V 1 base short and J 2 bases short, with 12 bases between. Germline values: CDR1 MNHNS, CDR2 SASEGT. The CDR3 contains 15 residues. CDR3 DNA sequence: TGTGCCAGCAGTGAAGAGGCGGCAGGGGCCTACGAGCAGTACTTC. This sequence encodes CASSEEAAGAYEQYF.

By share, this clonotype counts as medium-sized. This chain connects TRBV7-2 to TRBJ1-3; D unclear. The CDR3 sequence is 13 residues long. Germline V CDR1 and CDR2: SGHTA, FQGNSA. V was clipped by 5 bases and J by 2 bases, with 7 bases between them. The CDR3 region is CASSPDAGNTIYF. In DNA form, the CDR3 reads TGTGCCAGCAGCCCCGATGCTGGAAACACCATATATTTT.

The chain carries TRBV3-1 and TRBJ2-1; D gene ambiguous. The V gene lost 1 base and the J gene lost 12 bases, with 7 bases spanning the gap. Germline V gene data show CDR1 as LGHDT and CDR2 as YNNKEL (reference sequence). This CDR3 contains 11 residues. The DNA of the CDR3 is TGTGCCAGCAGCCAAGCATCCATGCAGTTCTTC. It translates to CASSQASMQFF.

This clonotype has just a few counts. The genes are TRBV5-6 and TRBJ2-7, with 7 bases lining up with TRBD2. Germline-derived CDR1 and CDR2 are SGHDT and YYEEEE. The CDR3 is 14 residues long. After removal of 7 bases from V and 0 bases from J, the junction contained 7 bases not matched to a gene. The CDR3, as DNA: TGTGCCAGCGGGGGGGGTCCCGACTCCTACGAGCAGTACTTC. Translated: CASGGGPDSYEQYF. Combining the CDR3 with reference TRBV5-6 and TRBJ2-7 gives the whole variable domain DAGVTQSPTHLIKTRGQQVTLRCSPKSGHDTVSWYQQALGQGPQFIFQYYEEEERQRGNFPDRFSGHQFPNYSSELNVNALLLGDSALYLCASGGGPDSYEQYFGPGTRLTVT.

The table lists this clonotype with many counts. This chain joins TRBV7-9 and TRBJ2-1, with D possibly called TRBD1 or TRBD2 (7 bases each). Per the germline V gene, CDR1 is SEHNR and CDR2 is FQNEAQ (reference sequence). The CDR3 has 20 residues. Trimming pared 2 bases from V and 5 bases from J, leaving 28 bases between. DNA for the CDR3: TGTGCCAGCAGCTTAAAGGGGGCTAGCGGCCATTTCTCCCCCAACAATGAGCAGTTCTTC. It specifies CASSLKGASGHFSPNNEQFF.

This clonotype was observed a single time. The chain links TRBV20-1 to TRBJ2-7; 10 positions match TRBD2. The CDR3 sequence is 18 residues long. Germline V CDR1 and CDR2: DFQATT, SNEGSKA (reference sequence). After removal of 0 bases from V and 4 bases from J, the junction contained 15 bases not matched to a gene. The CDR3 protein is CSARDRASGSQIGYEQYF. CDR3 sequence (DNA): TGCAGTGCTAGAGATAGGGCTAGCGGGAGTCAAATCGGTTACGAGCAGTACTTC.

This chain connects TRBV6-5 to TRBJ2-5; D is possibly TRBD1 or TRBD2 (5 bases each). Germline values: CDR1 MNHEY, CDR2 SVGAGI. The length of the CDR3 is 15 residues. The V end was cut by 7 bases, the J end by 1 base, with 16 bases between. The CDR3 DNA sequence: TGTGCCAGCAAGGGCCGGACTGGGGGCCAAGAGACCCAGTACTTC. Residues: CASKGRTGGQETQYF.